Shown below are 21 T cell receptor beta chains from a single sample sequenced in a study of glioma-infiltrating T cells after dendritic cell vaccination. The assay was immunoSEQ multiplex PCR, and TCRdb's table has in-frame clones only and misses some. This table has fewer than 75,000 clones, 65% to 90% appearing once. The source material was blood, sampled before dendritic cell vaccination. The source is a human donor with glioblastoma.

V is TRBV13 and J is TRBJ1-5; perhaps TRBD1 as D (5 bases). V was cut by 5 bases and J by 2 bases, with 10 bases left in between. The CDR3 is 14 residues long. Germline assignment: CDR1 PRHDT and CDR2 FYEKMQ (reference sequence). The CDR3: CASSPRGGNQPQHF. Written as DNA, the CDR3 is TGTGCCAGCAGCCCACGGGGGGGCAATCAGCCCCAGCATTTT.

DNA for the CDR3: TGTGCCAGCCGGGCTCCCCTCGGGGGTGAGCAGTTCTTC. Amino acids: CASRAPLGGEQFF. The V and J genes are TRBV25-1 and TRBJ2-1; D perhaps matches TRBD2 (6 bases). Germline V gives CDR1 MGHDK, CDR2 SYGVNS. The ends were cut back, 8 bases at V and 9 bases at J, with 17 bases in the middle. The length of the CDR3 is 13 residues.

The rearrangement joins TRBV15 to TRBJ1-1; 11 bases align to TRBD1. Unmatched junction bases numbered 2, after V lost 5 bases and J lost 3 bases. The germline CDR1 and CDR2 sequences are LNHNV and YYDKDF (reference sequence). This CDR3 comprises 14 residues. Here the CDR3 DNA reads TGTGCCACCAGCGGGGACAGGGGGTACACTGAAGCTTTCTTT. Translation: CATSGDRGYTEAFF.

The rearrangement uses TRBV2 and TRBJ2-7; D remains unclear. The germline V and J ends were trimmed by 3 bases and 0 bases, with 12 bases remaining between them. This CDR3 has 15 amino acids. Looked up from germline, CDR1 is SNHLY and CDR2 is FYNNEI. The CDR3 nucleotides read TGTGCCAGCAGTGACTTGGCGGAGTTCTCCTACGAGCAGTACTTC. Its translation is CASSDLAEFSYEQYF.

This sequence joins TRBV6-6 and TRBJ2-2; 8 nucleotides match TRBD1. Germline-derived CDR1 and CDR2 are MNHNY and SVGAGI (reference sequence). Trimming took 5 bases from V and 4 from J; bases not matched to a gene: 6. The CDR3 loop spans 15 amino acids. The CDR3 spells CASSRDRQTTGELFF. The DNA for the CDR3 is TGTGCCAGCAGTCGGGACAGGCAGACCACCGGGGAGCTGTTTTTT.

The table lists this clone with many counts. The chain carries TRBV6-1 and TRBJ2-1; 9 bases agree with TRBD1. CDR3 length equals 15 residues. CDR1 and CDR2 from the germline V gene are MNHNS and SASEGT. V was pared by 6 bases and J by 6 bases, with 9 bases of the junction left unmatched. Here the CDR3 reads CASRGDRVVRNEQFF. The CDR3 DNA sequence: TGTGCCAGCAGGGGGGACAGGGTGGTGCGCAATGAGCAGTTCTTC.

This chain connects TRBV5-4 to TRBJ1-1; the match to TRBD1 covers 9 bases. CDR3 length: 13 residues. V lost 4 bases and J lost 10; bases outside the gene matches: 8. Per germline, CDR1 SGHNT and CDR2 YYREEE (reference sequence). The CDR3 loop is CASSEGQGYVAFF. As DNA, the CDR3 is TGTGCCAGCAGCGAGGGACAGGGTTATGTAGCTTTCTTT.

The chain is built from TRBV19 and TRBJ2-7; weak D call: TRBD2 (6 bases). With 5 bases removed from V and 7 bases from J, the gap between germline ends came to 9 bases. CDR1 LNHDA and CDR2 SQIVND come from the germline V gene (reference sequence). The CDR3 sequence is 11 residues long. In DNA form, the CDR3 reads TGTGCCAGTAGTCGGGGAGGTGAGCAGTACTTC. Its translation is CASSRGGEQYF.

The V call is TRBV27, the J call TRBJ2-5; perhaps TRBD2 as D (5 bases). Germline loops: CDR1 MNHEY, CDR2 SMNVEV (reference sequence). The germline V and J ends were trimmed by 5 bases and 5 bases, with 12 bases remaining between them. This CDR3 region has 13 residues. In nucleotides, the CDR3 is TGTGCCAGCAGTAGGGCAAGAGGGGAGACCCAGTACTTC. Amino acid sequence: CASSRARGETQYF.

A single count supports this clone. The chain joins TRBV7-9 to TRBJ1-1, with unresolved D. CDR1 and CDR2 (germline): SEHNR, FQNEAQ (reference sequence). The CDR3 has 14 residues. Trimming removed 3 bases from V and 2 bases from J, with 10 bases in between. CDR3: CASSFGTANTEAFF. The CDR3 region has the DNA TGTGCCAGCAGCTTCGGTACAGCCAACACTGAAGCTTTCTTT.

The rearrangement links TRBV19 to TRBJ2-1, with a tentative D call TRBD2 (7 bases). The ends were cut back, 3 bases at V and 7 bases at J, with 22 bases in the middle. Germline assignment: CDR1 LNHDA and CDR2 SQIVND (reference sequence). The CDR3 is 17 residues long. The CDR3 spells CASSISTGGISENEQFF. The CDR3 nucleotides are TGTGCCAGTAGTATCTCGACGGGGGGCATCTCGGAGAATGAGCAGTTCTTC.

This rearrangement joins TRBV6-6 to TRBJ1-2; 9 bases are a match to TRBD1. Germline V lookup: CDR1 MNHNY, CDR2 SVGAGI (reference sequence). The CDR3 spans 16 residues. The V and J ends lost 6 bases and 4 bases, in that order; junction bases with no gene match: 12. The CDR3 loop is CASSDPGTGNGYGYTF. In DNA, the CDR3 is TGTGCCAGCAGCGATCCCGGGACAGGGAACGGCTATGGCTACACCTTC.

This clone came up once. The chain couples TRBV28 to TRBJ1-5; no definite D call. The length of the CDR3 is 14 residues. Germline CDR1 is MDHEN and CDR2 is SYDVKM. V gave up 2 bases and J gave up 3 bases, with 8 bases separating them. The CDR3 is CASSLGQTNQPQHF. CDR3 sequence (DNA): TGTGCCAGCAGTTTAGGGCAGACCAATCAGCCCCAGCATTTT.

The chain has TRBV7-2 and TRBJ1-4, with 10 bases matching TRBD1. Germline trimming cut 1 base from V and 8 bases from J; bases unmatched to any gene: 4. Per the germline V gene, CDR1 is SGHTA and CDR2 is FQGNSA. The CDR3 runs to 15 residues. The CDR3 is CASSLGGTGEEKLFF. The CDR3 DNA reads as TGTGCCAGCAGCTTAGGAGGGACAGGGGAAGAAAAACTGTTTTTT.

The chain combines TRBV7-9 with TRBJ2-1; maybe TRBD1 (6 bases). Germline V CDR1 and CDR2: SEHNR, FQNEAQ (reference sequence). V was trimmed by 0 bases and J by 9 bases, leaving 15 bases between them. The CDR3 spans 15 residues. The chain's CDR3 is CASSLAQGPEGEQFF. CDR3 nucleotides: TGTGCCAGCAGCTTAGCTCAGGGGCCGGAAGGTGAGCAGTTCTTC. Using reference TRBV7-9 and TRBJ2-1 for the parts outside the CDR3, the full variable domain is DTGVSQNPRHKITKRGQNVTFRCDPISEHNRLYWYRQTLGQGPEFLTYFQNEAQLEKSRLLSDRFSAERPKGSFSTLEIQRTEQGDSAMYLCASSLAQGPEGEQFFGPGTRLTVL.

V and J are TRBV4-3 and TRBJ1-6, with D possibly TRBD1 on 5 matching bases. Germline V gene data show CDR1 as LGHNA and CDR2 as YSLEER. Trimming took 4 bases from V and 7 from J, leaving 20 bases between them. This CDR3 is 17 amino acids long. The CDR3 sequence: CASSREWRGAENSPLHF. In DNA form, the CDR3 reads TGCGCCAGCAGCCGAGAATGGAGGGGCGCTGAGAATTCACCCCTCCACTTT.

The V and J genes are TRBV7-2 and TRBJ2-2; tentative D call: TRBD2 (5 bases). CDR3 length: 13 residues. Germline CDR1 SGHTA, CDR2 FQGNSA. V was pared by 8 bases and J by 1 base, with 8 bases between. This CDR3 is CASWERNTGELFF. The CDR3 nucleotides read TGTGCCAGCTGGGAGAGGAACACCGGGGAGCTGTTTTTT. Looking up the rest from reference TRBV7-2 and TRBJ2-2 gives the full variable domain: GAGVSQSPSNKVTEKGKDVELRCDPISGHTALYWYRQSLGQGLEFLIYFQGNSAPDKSGLPSDRFSAERTGGSVSTLTIQRTQQEDSAVYLCASWERNTGELFFGEGSRLTVL.

This clone was detected once. The rearrangement uses TRBV15 and TRBJ1-2; no clear D gene. Germline assignment: CDR1 LNHNV and CDR2 YYDKDF (reference sequence). V shed 0 bases and J shed 7 bases, with 15 bases lying between them. The CDR3 consists of 15 residues. CDR3 residues: CATSRERGSQSGYTF. CDR3 in DNA: TGTGCCACCAGCAGAGAGAGAGGTTCCCAAAGTGGCTACACCTTC.

This clone came up once. The chain links TRBV5-4 to TRBJ2-2, with D maybe TRBD1 (5 bases). V was shortened by 4 bases and J by 5 bases, with 15 bases between the two germline ends. The CDR3 spans 15 residues. Germline V gene data show CDR1 as SGHNT and CDR2 as YYREEE (reference sequence). The CDR3 DNA sequence: TGTGCCAGCAGCCGAAAAGGGGTCGGTACCGGGGAGCTGTTTTTT. Its translation: CASSRKGVGTGELFF.

This clone was found once. The CDR3 region has the DNA TGTGCCAGCAGGGCACCGTCTAACTATGGCTACACCTTC. This codes for CASRAPSNYGYTF. This chain links TRBV2 with TRBJ1-2, with unresolved D. The CDR3 sequence is 13 residues long. From germline, CDR1 is SNHLY and CDR2 FYNNEI. The V end was cut by 6 bases, the J end by 0 bases, with 8 bases between.

The V and J genes are TRBV12-5 and TRBJ2-2; 7 positions agree with TRBD1. This CDR3 contains 18 residues. J gave up 0 bases and V 7 bases, and 14 bases lay outside the gene matches. CDR1 is LGHNT, CDR2 FRNRAP, per germline. CDR3 bases: TGTGCTAGTGCCCCCTTCCGAGGGGGCCCCACGAACACCGGGGAGCTGTTTTTT. This translates into CASAPFRGGPTNTGELFF.